The 3 T cell receptor beta chains listed next were all sequenced from one sample in a study of cytomegalovirus exposure and HLA in healthy donors. Vbeta (60) and Jbeta (13) primers were used in the PCR. TCRdb's copy holds only in-frame clones and misses some; the assay was immunoSEQ multiplex PCR. The table shows about 83,000 clones, with more than 80% occurring only once. Specimen: PBMCs. The receptors derive from a woman aged 30 to 39 in good health and CMV-seronegative.

V and J are TRBV19 and TRBJ2-7, with 14 bases matching TRBD2. Unmatched junction bases numbered 8, after V lost 1 base and J lost 9 bases. Germline V gene sequence: CDR1 LNHDA, CDR2 SQIVND (reference sequence). The CDR3 covers 16 residues. The CDR3 DNA sequence: TGTGCCAGTAGTATAGCCGGGGGACTAGCGGGAGATCGGCAGTACTTC. This translates into CASSIAGGLAGDRQYF.

The chain couples TRBV27 to TRBJ2-7; D perhaps matches TRBD1 (6 bases). The CDR3 is 14 residues long. CDR1 is MNHEY, CDR2 SMNVEV, per germline (reference sequence). V lost 5 bases, J lost 4 bases, and 15 bases lay in between. CDR3 region: CASSAGASLYEQYF. The CDR3 DNA is TGTGCCAGCAGTGCAGGGGCATCCCTATACGAGCAGTACTTC.

J is TRBJ2-7 and V is TRBV28, with 14 bases that match TRBD2. CDR1 is MDHEN and CDR2 is SYDVKM in the germline V gene. The V and J ends lost 3 bases and 6 bases, in that order; junction bases with no gene match: 4. CDR3 length equals 15 residues. The CDR3 sequence: CASSLVTSGRGEQYF. The CDR3 bases are TGTGCCAGCAGTTTGGTGACTAGCGGGAGGGGCGAGCAGTACTTC.